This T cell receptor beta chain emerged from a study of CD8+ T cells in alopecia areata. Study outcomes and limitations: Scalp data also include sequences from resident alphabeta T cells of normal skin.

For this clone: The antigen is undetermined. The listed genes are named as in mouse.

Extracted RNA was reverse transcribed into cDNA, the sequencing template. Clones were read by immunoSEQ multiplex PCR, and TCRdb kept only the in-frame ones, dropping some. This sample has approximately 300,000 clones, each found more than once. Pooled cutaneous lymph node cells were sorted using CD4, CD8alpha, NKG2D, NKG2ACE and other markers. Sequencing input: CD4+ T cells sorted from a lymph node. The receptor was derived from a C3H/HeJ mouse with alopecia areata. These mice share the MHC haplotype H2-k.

The CDR3 region is CASSILAGGAETLYF. The part of the CDR3 DNA that was read is TGTGCCAGCAGTATATTAGCTGGGGGTGCAGAA. The gene calls are TRBV19 and TRBJ2-3, with D perhaps matching TRBD2 (6 bases). The read ends 4 residues shy of where the CDR3 ends; the end is completed using the germline J gene. Trimming took 1 base from V and 1 from J, leaving 10 bases between them. Per the germline V gene, CDR1 is FNHDT and CDR2 is SITEND (reference sequence). The CDR3 has 15 amino acids.